This T cell receptor (beta chain) appears in the sequencing data of a study of blood T cell repertoires in COVID-19. Whole-study context: Both acute and convalescent COVID-19 samples were obtained from the United States, Italy and Spain.

Original data processing: It was from reference gene primer amplification that nucleated cell counts were estimated. Produced via immunoSEQ multiplex PCR; TCRdb's table is partial and in-frame only. The V and J calls and the clone size are those of that table, but D and trimming were determined from the DNA. The table records about 190,000 clones, under 90% of them present only once. The ends were cut back, 5 bases at V and 5 bases at J, with 8 bases in the middle. Germline V lookup: CDR1 SGHRS, CDR2 YFSETQ. CDR3 size: 12 residues. The receptor's source is a human donor in a cohort sampled during active COVID-19. This sequence joins TRBV5-1 and TRBJ2-1; D is possibly TRBD2 (5 bases). The sequencing input was peripheral blood. CDR3 bases: TGCGCCAGCAGTAGGGAGCACAATGAGCAGTTCTTC. It translates to CASSREHNEQFF.